The clone carrying this T cell receptor (beta chain) has a count of ten or more. Its antigen is unidentified. This specimen comes from a study of T cells in Graves' hyperthyroidism and ophthalmopathy. Study context: Specimen type is peripheral blood, collected at initial diagnosis prior to any treatment.

The study enrolled patients aged 18 to 65 with newly diagnosed hyperthyroidism of under 2 months' duration. Out of approximately 10 ml of fresh peripheral blood came the PBMCs. The source material, RNA transcripts, was used to amplify TCR beta CDR3 regions. Initially, a first-round RT-PCR of the TCR CDR3 employed the HTBI primer set. TCRdb ran MiXCR on the multiplex PCR reads and lists one entry per CDR3 protein. The repertoire consists of more than 150,000 distinct CDR3 sequences, with about 18% occurring once and the leading ten covering 25% to 35%. Findings and limits, study-wide: The model foresaw ophthalmopathy a median 6.5 months prior to onset.

Germline lookup yields CDR1 DFQATT and CDR2 SNEGSKA (reference sequence). Trimming removed 3 bases from V and 3 bases from J, with 8 bases in between. The CDR3 extends over 13 amino acids. The V gene is TRBV20-1, the J gene TRBJ1-4; D may be TRBD1 (5 bases). The sample consisted of blood. This clonotype was obtained from a woman aged 45 to 65 with Graves' hyperthyroidism. This CDR3 is CSARGVPNEKLFF. In DNA form, the CDR3 reads TGCAGTGCTAGGGGGGTACCTAATGAAAAACTGTTTTTT.